This T cell receptor (beta chain) originates from a study of T cell changes during pregnancy in multiple sclerosis. The assay was immunoSEQ multiplex PCR, and TCRdb's table has in-frame clones only and misses some. The sample yields under 70,000 clones, roughly 91% seen once. Trimming took 9 bases from V and 9 from J, leaving 15 bases between them. Germline-derived CDR1 and CDR2 are SGHNT and YENEEA. CDR3 size: 12 residues. The TCR sequence derives from a female donor in good health, enrolled as a control in a pregnancy study. Sequenced material: peripheral blood, taken in the third trimester of pregnancy. The rearrangement links TRBV11-3 to TRBJ2-1; D is possibly TRBD1 (6 bases). The CDR3 coding sequence is TGTGCCAGATTCACAGGGTATAGTGAGCAGTTCTTC. Translated: CARFTGYSEQFF.